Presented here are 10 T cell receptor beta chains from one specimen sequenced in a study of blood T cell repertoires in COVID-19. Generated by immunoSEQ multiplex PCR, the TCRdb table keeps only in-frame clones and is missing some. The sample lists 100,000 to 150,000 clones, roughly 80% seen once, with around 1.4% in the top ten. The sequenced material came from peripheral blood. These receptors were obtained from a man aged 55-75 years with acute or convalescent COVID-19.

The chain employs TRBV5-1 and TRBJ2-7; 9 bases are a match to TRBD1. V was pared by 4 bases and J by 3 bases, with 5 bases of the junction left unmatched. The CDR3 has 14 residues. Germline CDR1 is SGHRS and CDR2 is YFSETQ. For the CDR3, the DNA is TGCGCCAGCAGCATCCGGGACAGGGACTACGAGCAGTACTTC. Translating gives CASSIRDRDYEQYF.

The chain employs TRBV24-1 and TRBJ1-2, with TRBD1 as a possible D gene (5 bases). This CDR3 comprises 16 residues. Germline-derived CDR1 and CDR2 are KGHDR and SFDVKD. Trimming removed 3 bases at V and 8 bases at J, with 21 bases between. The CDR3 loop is CATSDVTGDSFEGYTF. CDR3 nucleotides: TGTGCCACCAGTGATGTGACCGGAGACAGTTTCGAAGGCTACACCTTC.

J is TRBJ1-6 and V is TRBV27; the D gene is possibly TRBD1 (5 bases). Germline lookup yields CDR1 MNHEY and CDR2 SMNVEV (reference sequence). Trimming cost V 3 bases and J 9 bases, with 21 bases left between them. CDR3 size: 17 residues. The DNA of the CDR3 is TGTGCCAGCAGTTTGGGGGGGGGAGGCCGAACTGGTTCACCCCTCCACTTT. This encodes CASSLGGGGRTGSPLHF.

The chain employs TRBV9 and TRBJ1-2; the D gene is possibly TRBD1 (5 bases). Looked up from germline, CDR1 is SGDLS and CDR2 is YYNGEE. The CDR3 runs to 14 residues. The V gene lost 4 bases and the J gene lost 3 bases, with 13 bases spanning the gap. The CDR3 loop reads CASSPRQTYYGYTF. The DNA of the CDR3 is TGTGCCAGCAGCCCTCGACAGACCTACTATGGCTACACCTTC. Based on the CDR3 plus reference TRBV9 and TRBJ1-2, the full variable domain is DSGVTQTPKHLITATGQRVTLRCSPRSGDLSVYWYQQSLDQGLQFLIQYYNGEERAKGNILERFSAQQFPDLHSELNLSSLELGDSALYFCASSPRQTYYGYTFGSGTRLTVV.

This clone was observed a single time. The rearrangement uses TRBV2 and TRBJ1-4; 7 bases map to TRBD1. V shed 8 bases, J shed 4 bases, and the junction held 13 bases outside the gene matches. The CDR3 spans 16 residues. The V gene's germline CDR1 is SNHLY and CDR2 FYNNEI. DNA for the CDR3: TGTGCCAGCCATCCCGACCGGGACAGAAATAATGAAAAACTGTTTTTT. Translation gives CASHPDRDRNNEKLFF.

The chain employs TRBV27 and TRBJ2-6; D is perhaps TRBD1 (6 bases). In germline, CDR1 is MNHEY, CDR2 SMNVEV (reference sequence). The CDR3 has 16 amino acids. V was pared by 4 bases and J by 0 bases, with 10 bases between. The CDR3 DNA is TGTGCCAGCAGTTCCACAGGGAGCTCTGGGGCCAACGTCCTGACTTTC. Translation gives CASSSTGSSGANVLTF.

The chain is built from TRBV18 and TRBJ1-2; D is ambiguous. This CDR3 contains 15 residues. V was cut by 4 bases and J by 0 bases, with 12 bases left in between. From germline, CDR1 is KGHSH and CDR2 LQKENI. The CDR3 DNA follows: TGTGCCAGCTCACTTCGGGAGTTAGCTAACTATGGCTACACCTTC. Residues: CASSLRELANYGYTF.

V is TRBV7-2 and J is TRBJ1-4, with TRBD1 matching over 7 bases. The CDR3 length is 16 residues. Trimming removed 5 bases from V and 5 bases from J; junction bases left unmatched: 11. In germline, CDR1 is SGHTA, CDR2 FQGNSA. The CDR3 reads CASSLYRQGGNEKLFF. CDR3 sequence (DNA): TGTGCCAGCAGCCTTTATCGACAGGGTGGCAATGAAAAACTGTTTTTT.

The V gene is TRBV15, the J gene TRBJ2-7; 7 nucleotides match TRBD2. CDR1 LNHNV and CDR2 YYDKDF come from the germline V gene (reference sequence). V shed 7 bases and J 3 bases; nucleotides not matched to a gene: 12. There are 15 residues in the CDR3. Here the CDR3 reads CATTFSRGGSYEQYF. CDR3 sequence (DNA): TGTGCCACCACCTTCTCCCGGGGCGGGAGCTACGAGCAGTACTTC.

The CDR3 loop reads CASSQVWTGTANTGELFF. The CDR3 nucleotides are TGCGCCAGCAGCCAAGTTTGGACGGGGACAGCGAACACCGGGGAGCTGTTTTTT. The chain couples TRBV4-1 to TRBJ2-2, with TRBD1 identical over 7 bases. J was trimmed by 0 bases and V by 1 base; bases with no gene match: 8. Germline CDR1 is MGHRA and CDR2 is YSYEKL. The CDR3 loop spans 18 amino acids.